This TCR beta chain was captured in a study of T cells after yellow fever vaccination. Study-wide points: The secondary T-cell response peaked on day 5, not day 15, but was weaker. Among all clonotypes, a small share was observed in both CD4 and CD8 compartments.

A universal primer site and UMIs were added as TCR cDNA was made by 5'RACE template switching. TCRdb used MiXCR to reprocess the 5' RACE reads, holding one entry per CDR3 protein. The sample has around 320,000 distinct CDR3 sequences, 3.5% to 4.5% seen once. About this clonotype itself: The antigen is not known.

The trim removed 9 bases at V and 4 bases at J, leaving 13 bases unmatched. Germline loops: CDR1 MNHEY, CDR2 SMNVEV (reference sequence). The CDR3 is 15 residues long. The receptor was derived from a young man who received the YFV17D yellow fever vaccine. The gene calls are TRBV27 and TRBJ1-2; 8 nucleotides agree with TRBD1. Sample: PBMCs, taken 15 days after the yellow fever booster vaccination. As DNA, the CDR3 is TGTGCCAGTAGGTCTCCCTCCGGGACAGGCTATGGCTACACCTTC. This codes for CASRSPSGTGYGYTF.